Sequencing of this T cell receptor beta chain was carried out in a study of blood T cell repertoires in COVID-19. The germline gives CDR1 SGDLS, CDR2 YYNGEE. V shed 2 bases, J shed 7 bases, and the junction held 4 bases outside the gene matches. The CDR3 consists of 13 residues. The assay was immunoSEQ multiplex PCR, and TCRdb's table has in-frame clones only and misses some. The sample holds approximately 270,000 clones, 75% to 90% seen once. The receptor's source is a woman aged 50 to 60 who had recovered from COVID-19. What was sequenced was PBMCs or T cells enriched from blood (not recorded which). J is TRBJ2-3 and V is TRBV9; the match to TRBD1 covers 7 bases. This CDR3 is CASSVRQGYTQYF. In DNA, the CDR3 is TGTGCCAGCAGCGTCCGACAGGGTTATACGCAGTATTTT.